This is a list of T cell receptor beta chains from one sample in a study of blood T cells in healthy people across ages. TCRdb analysed the 5' RACE reads with MiXCR anew, one entry per CDR3 protein. There are 1.5 million or so distinct CDR3 sequences in the sample; approximately 39% occur only once, and about 4.1% lies in the top ten. The sequencing sample was made of blood. The receptors were sampled from a woman younger than 35 in good health. The conserved cysteine and the conserved F or W are not part of the CDR3 here. Fields, in order: CDR3 protein, clone size, J gene, V gene. Clone size is given for some rows only: seen once, a few or many times, or a class if the clone is expanded.

CDR3aa: ASSEARQLWGYT
abundance: few
j_gene: TRBJ1-2
v_gene: TRBV2

CDR3aa: SAPGQKNYGYT
abundance: .
j_gene: TRBJ1-2
v_gene: TRBV20-1

CDR3aa: ASSQVRVSTGNTIY
abundance: .
j_gene: TRBJ1-3
v_gene: TRBV4-3

CDR3aa: ASSAYRGIAGELF
abundance: .
j_gene: TRBJ2-2
v_gene: TRBV7-3

CDR3aa: ASSPAGLVAETQY
abundance: .
j_gene: TRBJ2-5
v_gene: TRBV3-1

CDR3aa: SALARSIAKNIQY
abundance: many
j_gene: TRBJ2-4
v_gene: TRBV20-1

CDR3aa: SARALVREQY
abundance: few
j_gene: TRBJ2-7
v_gene: TRBV20-1

CDR3aa: ASFRDRVYHEQY
abundance: many
j_gene: TRBJ2-5
v_gene: TRBV2

CDR3aa: SVVVTATDTQY
abundance: .
j_gene: TRBJ2-3
v_gene: TRBV29-1

CDR3aa: SVAGVDNEQF
abundance: .
j_gene: TRBJ2-1
v_gene: TRBV29-1

CDR3aa: DSSPSTSGAYEQY
abundance: .
j_gene: TRBJ2-7
v_gene: TRBV6-2/TRBV6-3

CDR3aa: ASSSKQGGDEKLF
abundance: few
j_gene: TRBJ1-4
v_gene: TRBV5-4

CDR3aa: ASSTDRGVNHEQF
abundance: .
j_gene: TRBJ2-1
v_gene: TRBV2

CDR3aa: ATSDLHPEYNEQF
abundance: .
j_gene: TRBJ2-1
v_gene: TRBV24-1

CDR3aa: AIRRDPQYEYEQY
abundance: few
j_gene: TRBJ2-7
v_gene: TRBV10-3

CDR3aa: ASSLASGTYNEQF
abundance: many
j_gene: TRBJ2-1
v_gene: TRBV5-1

CDR3aa: ASSSDQSGSSYNEQF
abundance: .
j_gene: TRBJ2-1
v_gene: TRBV7-9

CDR3aa: SVLPPGSTNNEQF
abundance: few
j_gene: TRBJ2-1
v_gene: TRBV29-1

CDR3aa: ASSYPLRGPSNEQY
abundance: .
j_gene: TRBJ2-7
v_gene: TRBV28

CDR3aa: ASSLEGQTPGELF
abundance: few
j_gene: TRBJ2-2
v_gene: TRBV5-1

CDR3aa: SARGSVGTPSYNEQY
abundance: .
j_gene: .
v_gene: TRBV20-1

CDR3aa: ASSLPGQYGYT
abundance: .
j_gene: TRBJ1-2
v_gene: TRBV5-6

CDR3aa: SARGRAFSYEQY
abundance: .
j_gene: TRBJ2-7
v_gene: TRBV20-1

CDR3aa: ASSGDAGQPQH
abundance: .
j_gene: TRBJ1-5
v_gene: TRBV7-9

CDR3aa: SVPRQGRRDEQY
abundance: few
j_gene: .
v_gene: TRBV20-1

CDR3aa: SARGGNANYGYT
abundance: .
j_gene: TRBJ1-2
v_gene: TRBV20-1

CDR3aa: ASSLGPSNNSPLH
abundance: few
j_gene: TRBJ1-6
v_gene: TRBV7-3

CDR3aa: ASRDPFGVAYNEQF
abundance: few
j_gene: TRBJ2-1
v_gene: TRBV4-1

CDR3aa: SARVGPRETQY
abundance: .
j_gene: TRBJ2-5
v_gene: TRBV20-1

CDR3aa: ASSQDLGGGGYNEQF
abundance: .
j_gene: TRBJ2-1
v_gene: TRBV3-1

CDR3aa: SASAQGANTDTQY
abundance: few
j_gene: TRBJ2-3
v_gene: TRBV20-1

CDR3aa: SVPGQGMYEQY
abundance: few
j_gene: TRBJ2-7
v_gene: TRBV29-1

CDR3aa: ASNPWHGLFQPQH
abundance: .
j_gene: TRBJ1-5
v_gene: TRBV6-4

CDR3aa: SASEPTTSYEQY
abundance: .
j_gene: .
v_gene: TRBV20-1

CDR3aa: ASSLVWGNHNEQF
abundance: few
j_gene: TRBJ2-1
v_gene: TRBV5-1

CDR3aa: ASSYVTVQGASEAF
abundance: few
j_gene: TRBJ1-1
v_gene: TRBV6-5

CDR3aa: ASSQAYLLGDTQY
abundance: .
j_gene: TRBJ2-3
v_gene: TRBV4-3

CDR3aa: ASSERGGYT
abundance: few
j_gene: TRBJ1-2
v_gene: TRBV2

CDR3aa: AWSAGGWQPQH
abundance: .
j_gene: TRBJ1-5
v_gene: TRBV30

CDR3aa: ASSQFLLNVGMGNT
abundance: .
j_gene: TRBJ1-2
v_gene: TRBV12-3/TRBV12-4

CDR3aa: SARQWGGEQF
abundance: few
j_gene: TRBJ2-1
v_gene: TRBV20-1

CDR3aa: ASSLFGGSTGELF
abundance: .
j_gene: TRBJ2-2
v_gene: TRBV4-1